This TCR beta chain was profiled in a study of cytomegalovirus exposure and HLA in healthy donors. V lost 6 bases to trimming and J lost 7 bases, with 15 bases between them. CDR3 length equals 13 residues. Germline CDR1 reads SGHTA; CDR2 reads FQGTGA. The PCR made use of 60 Vbeta and 13 Jbeta primers. The table came from immunoSEQ multiplex PCR; TCRdb's copy has only in-frame clones and leaves some out. Among hundreds of thousands of clones listed, over 65% were seen once. Material for sequencing was PBMCs. The V gene is TRBV7-3, the J gene TRBJ1-1, with D perhaps matching TRBD1 (6 bases). This sequence was found in a man aged 18-30 years in good health and CMV-seronegative. The DNA for the CDR3 is TGTGCCAGCAGGACGACAGGCGCAAGTGAAGCTTTCTTT. Translation: CASRTTGASEAFF.